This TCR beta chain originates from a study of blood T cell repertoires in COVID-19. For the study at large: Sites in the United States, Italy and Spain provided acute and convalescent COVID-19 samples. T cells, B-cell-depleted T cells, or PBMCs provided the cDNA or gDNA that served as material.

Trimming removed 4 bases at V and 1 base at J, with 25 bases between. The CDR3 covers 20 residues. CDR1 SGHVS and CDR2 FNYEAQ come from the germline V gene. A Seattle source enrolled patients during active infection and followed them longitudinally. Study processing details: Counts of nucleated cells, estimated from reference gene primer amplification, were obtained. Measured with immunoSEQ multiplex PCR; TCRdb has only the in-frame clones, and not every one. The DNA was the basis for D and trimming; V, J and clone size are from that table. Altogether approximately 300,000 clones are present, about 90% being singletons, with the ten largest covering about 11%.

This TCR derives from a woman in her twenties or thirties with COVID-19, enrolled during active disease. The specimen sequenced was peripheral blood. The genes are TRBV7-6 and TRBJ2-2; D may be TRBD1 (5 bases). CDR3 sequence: CASSSQKDPPGPKNTGELFF. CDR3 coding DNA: TGTGCCAGCAGCTCGCAAAAGGACCCCCCAGGGCCGAAGAACACCGGGGAGCTGTTTTTT. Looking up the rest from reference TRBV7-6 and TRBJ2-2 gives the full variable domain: GAGVSQSPRYKVTKRGQDVALRCDPISGHVSLYWYRQALGQGPEFLTYFNYEAQQDKSGLPNDRFSAERPEGSISTLTIQRTEQRDSAMYRCASSSQKDPPGPKNTGELFFGEGSRLTVL.